This T cell receptor (beta chain) was sequenced for a study of blood T cell repertoires in COVID-19. In the original workflow: Researchers report that nucleated cell counts were estimated from reference gene primer amplification. TCRdb keeps only in-frame clones here, not all; method: immunoSEQ multiplex PCR. The D gene and trimming were derived from the DNA, and the V and J assignments and clone size from that table. This table has 200,000 or so clones, around 86% appearing once. This CDR3 spans 14 amino acids. V shed 1 base and J 9 bases; nucleotides not matched to a gene: 3. CDR1 SGDLS and CDR2 YYNGEE come from the germline V gene. This study enrolled people aged roughly 18 to 100 from under 25 US geographic areas. Grouping used clinical history reported by participants in a survey and questionnaire.

Sample: PBMCs or T cells enriched from blood (not recorded which). V gene TRBV9 combines with J gene TRBJ1-6; TRBD1 matches 8 bases. The clonotype was recovered from a woman between 35 and 50 years old with acute COVID-19. CDR3 DNA sequence: TGTGCCAGCAGCGTACTGCAGGGGGCTTCACCCCTCCACTTT. Residues: CASSVLQGASPLHF.